At least ten counts were recorded for the clone carrying this T cell receptor (beta chain). Trimming shortened V by 3 bases and J by 7 bases, and 13 bases separated the two germline ends. The CDR3 is 15 amino acids. Germline loops: CDR1 ENHRY, CDR2 SYGVKD. From RNA transcripts, TCR beta CDR3 regions were amplified. The study used the HTBI primer set for a first-round RT-PCR of the TCR CDR3. MiXCR was run by TCRdb on the multiplex PCR reads, yielding one entry per CDR3 protein. The table includes nearly 750,000 distinct CDR3 sequences, under 45% detected once. The data were obtained in a study of T cells in Graves' hyperthyroidism and ophthalmopathy. Graves' hyperthyroidism is called stable when ophthalmopathy does not progress within 18 months. Diagnosing involved the use of clinical symptoms, serum thyroxine and TRAb, thyroid ultrasound and orbital computed tomography. Fresh peripheral blood, about 10 ml of it, supplied the PBMCs.

V is TRBV10-3 and J is TRBJ1-6, with no clear D. The specimen sequenced was blood. The origin of this receptor is a woman in her forties with Graves' hyperthyroidism. The CDR3 reads CAISEQTTPNSPLHF. CDR3 coding DNA: TGTGCCATCAGTGAACAGACTACCCCAAATTCACCCCTCCACTTT.